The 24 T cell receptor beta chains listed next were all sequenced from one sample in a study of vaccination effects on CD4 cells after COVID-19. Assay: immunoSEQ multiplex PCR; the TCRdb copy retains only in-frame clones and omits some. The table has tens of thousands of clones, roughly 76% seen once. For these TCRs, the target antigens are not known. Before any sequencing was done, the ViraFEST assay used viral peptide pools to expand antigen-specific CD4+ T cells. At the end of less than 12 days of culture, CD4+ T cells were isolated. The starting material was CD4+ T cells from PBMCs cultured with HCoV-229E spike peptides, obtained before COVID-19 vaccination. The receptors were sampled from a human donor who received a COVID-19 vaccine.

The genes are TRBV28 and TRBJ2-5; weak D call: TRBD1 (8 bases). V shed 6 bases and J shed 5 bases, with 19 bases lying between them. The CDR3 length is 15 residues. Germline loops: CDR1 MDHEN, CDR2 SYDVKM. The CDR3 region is CASSTNRGGMETQYF. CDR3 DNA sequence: TGTGCCAGCAGCACAAACAGGGGGGGGATGGAGACCCAGTACTTC.

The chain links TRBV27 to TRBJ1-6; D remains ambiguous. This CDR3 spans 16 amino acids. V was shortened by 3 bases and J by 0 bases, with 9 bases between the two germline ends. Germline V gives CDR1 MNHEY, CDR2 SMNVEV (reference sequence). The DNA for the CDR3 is TGTGCCAGCAGTTTGGGCAAACGCTCCTATAATTCACCCCTCCACTTT. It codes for CASSLGKRSYNSPLHF.

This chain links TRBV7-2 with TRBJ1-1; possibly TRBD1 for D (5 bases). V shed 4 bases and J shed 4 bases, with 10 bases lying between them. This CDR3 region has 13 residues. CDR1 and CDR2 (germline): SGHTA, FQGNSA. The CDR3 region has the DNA TGTGCCAGCAGCTCATTCAGGGTCACTGAAGCTTTCTTT. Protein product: CASSSFRVTEAFF.

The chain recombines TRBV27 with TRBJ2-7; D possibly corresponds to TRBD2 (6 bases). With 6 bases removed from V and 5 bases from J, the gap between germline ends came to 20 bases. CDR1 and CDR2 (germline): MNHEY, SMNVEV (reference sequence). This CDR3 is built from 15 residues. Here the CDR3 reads CASRVGSGRGNEQYV. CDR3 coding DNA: TGTGCCAGCAGAGTAGGTTCCGGGAGAGGGAACGAGCAGTACGTC.

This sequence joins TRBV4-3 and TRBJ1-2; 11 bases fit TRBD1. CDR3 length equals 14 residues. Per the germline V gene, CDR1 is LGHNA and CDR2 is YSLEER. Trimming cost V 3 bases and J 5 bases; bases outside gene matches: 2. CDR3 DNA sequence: TGCGCCAGCAGCCAGGACAGGGGGCAATATGGCTACACCTTC. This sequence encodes CASSQDRGQYGYTF.

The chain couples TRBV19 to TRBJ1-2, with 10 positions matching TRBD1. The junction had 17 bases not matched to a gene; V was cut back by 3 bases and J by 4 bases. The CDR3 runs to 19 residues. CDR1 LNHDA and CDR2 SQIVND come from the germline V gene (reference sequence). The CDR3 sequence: CASSIRLPGQGSRAYGYTF. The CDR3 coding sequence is TGTGCCAGTAGTATCCGACTCCCGGGACAGGGGAGTCGTGCCTATGGCTACACCTTC.

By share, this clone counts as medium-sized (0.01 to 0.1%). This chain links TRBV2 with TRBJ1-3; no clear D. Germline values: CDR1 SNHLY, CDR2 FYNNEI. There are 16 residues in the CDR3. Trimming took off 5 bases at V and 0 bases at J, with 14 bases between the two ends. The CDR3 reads CASSTRRILSGNTIYF. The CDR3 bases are TGTGCCAGCAGTACTCGACGCATCCTCTCTGGAAACACCATATATTTT. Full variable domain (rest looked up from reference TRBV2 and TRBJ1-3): EPEVTQTPSHQVTQMGQEVILRCVPISNHLYFYWYRQILGQKVEFLVSFYNNEISEKSEIFDDQFSVERPDGSNFTLKIRSTKLEDSAMYFCASSTRRILSGNTIYFGEGSWLTVV.

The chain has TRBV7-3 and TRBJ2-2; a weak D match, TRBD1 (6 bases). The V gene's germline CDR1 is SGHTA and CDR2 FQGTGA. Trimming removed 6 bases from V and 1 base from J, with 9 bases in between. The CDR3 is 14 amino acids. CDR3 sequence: CASSSTGNTGELFF. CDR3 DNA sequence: TGTGCCAGCAGTTCGACAGGGAACACCGGGGAGCTGTTTTTT.

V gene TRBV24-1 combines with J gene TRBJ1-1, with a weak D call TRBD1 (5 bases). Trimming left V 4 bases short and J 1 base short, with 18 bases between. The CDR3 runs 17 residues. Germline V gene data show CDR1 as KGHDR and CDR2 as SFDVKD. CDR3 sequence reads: CATSDPQDNRRNTEAFF. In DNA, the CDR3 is TGTGCCACCAGTGACCCCCAAGATAACAGGAGGAACACTGAAGCTTTCTTT.

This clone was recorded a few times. In DNA form, the CDR3 reads TGCGCCAGCAGCTTGGTTGGGTCCAAGGACACCGGGGAGCTGTTTTTT. It is translated as CASSLVGSKDTGELFF. The chain combines TRBV5-1 with TRBJ2-2; D remains unclear. Trimming removed 0 bases at V and 3 bases at J, with 12 bases between. There are 16 residues in the CDR3. CDR1 is SGHRS and CDR2 is YFSETQ in the germline V gene.

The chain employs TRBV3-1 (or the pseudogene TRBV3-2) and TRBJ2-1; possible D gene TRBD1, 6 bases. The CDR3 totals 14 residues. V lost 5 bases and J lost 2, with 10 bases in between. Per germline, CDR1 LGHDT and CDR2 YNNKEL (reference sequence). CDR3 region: CASSNRETYNEQFF. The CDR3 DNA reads TGTGCCAGCAGCAACAGGGAAACCTACAATGAGCAGTTCTTC.

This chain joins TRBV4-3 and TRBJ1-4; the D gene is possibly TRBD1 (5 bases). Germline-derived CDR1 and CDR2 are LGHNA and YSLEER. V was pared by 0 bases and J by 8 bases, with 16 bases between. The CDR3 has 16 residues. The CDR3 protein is CASSQDLWGLWEKLFF. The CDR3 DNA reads TGCGCCAGCAGCCAAGATCTCTGGGGACTGTGGGAAAAACTGTTTTTT.

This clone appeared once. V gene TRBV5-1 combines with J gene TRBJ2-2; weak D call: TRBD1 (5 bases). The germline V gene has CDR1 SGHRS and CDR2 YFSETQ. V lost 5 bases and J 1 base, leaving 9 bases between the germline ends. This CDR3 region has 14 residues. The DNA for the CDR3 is TGCGCCAGCAGACTGACAGAGAACACCGGGGAGCTGTTTTTT. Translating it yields CASRLTENTGELFF.

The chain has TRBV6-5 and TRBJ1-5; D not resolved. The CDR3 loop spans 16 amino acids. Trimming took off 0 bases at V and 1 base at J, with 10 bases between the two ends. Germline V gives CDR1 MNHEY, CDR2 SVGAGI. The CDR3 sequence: CASSYSGVGSNQPQHF. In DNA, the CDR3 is TGTGCCAGCAGTTACTCTGGGGTTGGGAGCAATCAGCCCCAGCATTTT.

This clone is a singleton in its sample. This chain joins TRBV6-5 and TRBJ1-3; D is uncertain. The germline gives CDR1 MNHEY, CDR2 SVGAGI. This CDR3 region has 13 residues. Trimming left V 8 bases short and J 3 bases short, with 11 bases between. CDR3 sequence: CASQAQFGNTIYF. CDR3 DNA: TGTGCCAGCCAAGCGCAGTTTGGAAACACCATATATTTT.

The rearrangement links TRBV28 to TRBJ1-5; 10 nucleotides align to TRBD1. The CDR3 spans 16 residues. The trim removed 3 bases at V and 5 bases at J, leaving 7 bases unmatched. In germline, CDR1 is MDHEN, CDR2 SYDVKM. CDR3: CASSLLGQGYDQPQHF. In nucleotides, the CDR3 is TGTGCCAGCAGTTTGTTGGGACAGGGGTACGATCAGCCCCAGCATTTT. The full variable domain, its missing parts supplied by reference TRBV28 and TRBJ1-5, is DVKVTQSSRYLVKRTGEKVFLECVQDMDHENMFWYRQDPGLGLRLIYFSYDVKMKEKGDIPEGYSVSREKKERFSLILESASTNQTSMYLCASSLLGQGYDQPQHFGDGTRLSIL.

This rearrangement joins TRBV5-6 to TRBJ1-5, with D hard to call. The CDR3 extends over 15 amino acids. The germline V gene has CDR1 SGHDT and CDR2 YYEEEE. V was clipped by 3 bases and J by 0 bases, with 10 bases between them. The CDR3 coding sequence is TGTGCCAGCAGCTCTCTCAGATATAGCAATCAGCCCCAGCATTTT. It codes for CASSSLRYSNQPQHF.

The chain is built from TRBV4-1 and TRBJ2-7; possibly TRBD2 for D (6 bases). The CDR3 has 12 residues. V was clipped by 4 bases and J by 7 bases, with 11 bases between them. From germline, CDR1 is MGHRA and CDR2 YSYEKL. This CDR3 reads CASSRIGGEQYV. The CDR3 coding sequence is TGCGCCAGCAGCCGCATCGGAGGGGAGCAGTACGTC.

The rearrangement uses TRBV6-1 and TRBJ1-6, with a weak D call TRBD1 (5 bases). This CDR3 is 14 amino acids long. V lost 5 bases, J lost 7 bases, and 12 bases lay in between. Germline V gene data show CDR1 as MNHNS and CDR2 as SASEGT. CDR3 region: CASSLQGGNSPLHF. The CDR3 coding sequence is TGTGCCAGCAGTCTCCAGGGCGGCAATTCACCCCTCCACTTT.

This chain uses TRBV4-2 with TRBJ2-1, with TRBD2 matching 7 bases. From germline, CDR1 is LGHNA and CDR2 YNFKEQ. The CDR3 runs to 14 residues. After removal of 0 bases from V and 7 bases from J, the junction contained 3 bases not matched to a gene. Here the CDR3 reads CASSQEGRGNEQFF. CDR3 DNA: TGTGCCAGCAGCCAAGAGGGGCGGGGGAATGAGCAGTTCTTC.

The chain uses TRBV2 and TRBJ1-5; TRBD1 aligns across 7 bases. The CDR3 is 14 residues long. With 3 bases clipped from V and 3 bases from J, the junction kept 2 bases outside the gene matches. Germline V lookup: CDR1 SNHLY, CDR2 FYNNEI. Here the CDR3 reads CASSEGQNNQPQHF. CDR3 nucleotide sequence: TGTGCCAGCAGTGAGGGACAGAACAATCAGCCCCAGCATTTT. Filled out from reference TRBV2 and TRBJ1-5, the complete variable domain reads EPEVTQTPSHQVTQMGQEVILRCVPISNHLYFYWYRQILGQKVEFLVSFYNNEISEKSEIFDDQFSVERPDGSNFTLKIRSTKLEDSAMYFCASSEGQNNQPQHFGDGTRLSIL.

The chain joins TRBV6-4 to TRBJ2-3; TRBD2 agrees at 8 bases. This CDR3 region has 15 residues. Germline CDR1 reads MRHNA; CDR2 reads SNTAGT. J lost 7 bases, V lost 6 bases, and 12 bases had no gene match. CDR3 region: CASSKREGLGNTQYF. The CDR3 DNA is TGTGCCAGCAGCAAACGGGAGGGCCTGGGAAATACGCAGTATTTT.

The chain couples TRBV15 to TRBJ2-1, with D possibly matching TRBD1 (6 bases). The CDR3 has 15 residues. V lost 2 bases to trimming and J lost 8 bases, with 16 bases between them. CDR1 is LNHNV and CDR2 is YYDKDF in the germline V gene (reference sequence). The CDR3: CATSRRPGTNDEQFF. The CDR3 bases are TGTGCCACCAGCAGACGACCCGGGACAAACGATGAGCAGTTCTTC.

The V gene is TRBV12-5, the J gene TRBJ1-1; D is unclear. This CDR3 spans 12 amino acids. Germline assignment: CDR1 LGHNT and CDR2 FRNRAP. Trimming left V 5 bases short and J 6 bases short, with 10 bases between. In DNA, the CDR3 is TGTGCTAGTGGTCCGGCTTGGGCTGAAGCTTTCTTT. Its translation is CASGPAWAEAFF.